The 17 T cell receptor beta chains below all came from one sample that was sequenced in a study of cytomegalovirus exposure and HLA in healthy donors (dated by TCRdb to the late 2010s). Preparation of the library involved the immunoSEQ multiplex PCR assay. The clones in this table, taken by TCRdb from immuneACCESS, are in-frame only. Not every clone is retained; where verified, under half of the shortfall comes from an unresolved V gene, and the cause of the rest is unknown. The sample table contains hundreds of thousands of clones; only one count was recorded for roughly 86% of them. The top ten clones comprise around 1.2% of the sample. Sequenced input: PBMCs. The source is a woman in her twenties or thirties in good health and CMV-seropositive.

This clone was recorded once. The chain carries TRBV28 and TRBJ1-4; D not resolved. From germline, CDR1 is MDHEN and CDR2 SYDVKM. The CDR3 extends over 10 amino acids. V was pared by 4 bases and J by 8 bases, with 2 bases between. CDR3 amino acids: CASSSEKLFF. The CDR3 DNA follows: TGTGCCAGCAGTTCGGAAAAACTGTTTTTT.

This sequence joins TRBV5-4 and TRBJ2-3; D is undetermined. The germline CDR1 and CDR2 sequences are SGHNT and YYREEE (reference sequence). V was clipped by 4 bases and J by 2 bases, with 2 bases between them. The CDR3 contains 11 residues. CDR3 in amino acids: CASSLTDTQYF. CDR3 sequence (DNA): TGTGCCAGCAGCCTCACAGATACGCAGTATTTT.

This chain links TRBV19 with TRBJ2-3; perhaps TRBD1 as D (5 bases). Trimming removed 0 bases at V and 1 base at J, with 5 bases between. Germline lookup yields CDR1 LNHDA and CDR2 SQIVND (reference sequence). The CDR3 covers 14 residues. DNA for the CDR3: TGTGCCAGTAGTATAGACAGGGGCACAGATACGCAGTATTTT. Its protein is CASSIDRGTDTQYF.

V is TRBV28 and J is TRBJ1-2; 9 positions match TRBD1. Trimming at V came to 4 bases and at J to 7 bases, leaving 7 bases not matched to a gene. This CDR3 has 14 amino acids. CDR1 is MDHEN and CDR2 is SYDVKM in the germline V gene. Here the CDR3 DNA reads TGTGCCAGCAGTTCTGGGGACAGGGCTAGTGGCTACACCTTC. Translated: CASSSGDRASGYTF.

This chain uses TRBV5-4 with TRBJ2-1; TRBD2 might be the D (6 bases). The CDR3 loop spans 15 amino acids. Germline V gene data show CDR1 as SGHNT and CDR2 as YYREEE (reference sequence). The V and J ends lost 4 bases and 8 bases respectively, with 19 bases between them. The CDR3 region is CASSPTRVLGDEQFF. The CDR3 coding sequence is TGTGCCAGCAGCCCGACTAGGGTTTTGGGGGATGAGCAGTTCTTC.

The CDR3 nucleotides read TGTGCCAGCAGCGAGGGACAGATGAACACTGAAGCTTTCTTT. It is translated as CASSEGQMNTEAFF. The chain employs TRBV7-8 and TRBJ1-1, with TRBD1 identical over 7 bases. Trimming took 5 bases from V and 0 from J; bases not matched to a gene: 3. The V gene's germline CDR1 is SGHVS and CDR2 FQNEAQ. The CDR3 spans 14 residues.

The CDR3 bases are TGTGCCAGCAGCTTAAGACAGGGGGCAGAGACCCAGTACTTC. Translating gives CASSLRQGAETQYF. The rearrangement joins TRBV7-9 to TRBJ2-5, with 10 bases identical to TRBD1. CDR1 is SEHNR and CDR2 is FQNEAQ in the germline V gene (reference sequence). The CDR3 has 14 amino acids. Germline trimming cut 2 bases from V and 4 bases from J; bases unmatched to any gene: 1.

This clone was seen a single time. The J gene is TRBJ2-1, the V gene TRBV7-9, with 10 positions matching TRBD2. V lost 2 bases and J lost 8; bases outside the gene matches: 6. The CDR3 totals 15 residues. Germline CDR1 and CDR2: SEHNR and FQNEAQ (reference sequence). The CDR3 protein is CASSLRLAGRDEQFF. CDR3 in DNA: TGTGCCAGCAGCTTACGACTAGCGGGTAGGGATGAGCAGTTCTTC.

In this sample, this clone turned up a few times. The V gene is TRBV29-1, the J gene TRBJ1-2, with unresolved D. Trimming took off 8 bases at V and 8 bases at J, with 18 bases between the two ends. Germline V gives CDR1 SQVTM, CDR2 ANQGSEA. This CDR3 has 12 residues. The CDR3 sequence is CSSNKGDSGYTF. The CDR3, as DNA: TGCAGCTCGAACAAAGGTGACTCGGGCTACACCTTC.

The V and J genes are TRBV19 and TRBJ2-3; 8 bases fit TRBD2. Per germline, CDR1 LNHDA and CDR2 SQIVND (reference sequence). CDR3 size: 13 residues. Unmatched junction bases numbered 1, after V lost 5 bases and J lost 3 bases. CDR3 bases: TGTGCCAGTAGTCGGGGGGGGACAGATACGCAGTATTTT. Translation gives CASSRGGTDTQYF.

The chain links TRBV6-1 to TRBJ2-1; 8 bases are shared with TRBD2. CDR1 is MNHNS and CDR2 is SASEGT in the germline V gene. With V trimmed by 6 bases and J by 8 bases, 9 bases remained unmatched. This CDR3 region has 14 residues. The CDR3 is CASSHTGGTHEQFF. CDR3 nucleotides: TGTGCCAGCAGCCATACGGGAGGGACGCATGAGCAGTTCTTC.

The V and J genes are TRBV21-1 and TRBJ2-2; the table's D call, TRBD1, has no DNA check behind it. TRBV21-1 is flagged as a pseudogene. The CDR3 has 18 amino acids. The CDR3 DNA reads TGTGCCAGCAGCAAAGTAGTGGGACAGGGCTTTTGCACCGGGGAGCTGTTTTTT. Its translation: CASSKVVGQGFCTGELFF.

This clone appeared once. This chain uses TRBV7-3 with TRBJ2-1; possibly TRBD1 for D (6 bases). From germline, CDR1 is SGHTA and CDR2 FQGTGA. Trimming shortened V by 1 base and J by 3 bases, and 10 bases separated the two germline ends. CDR3 size: 15 residues. This chain's CDR3 is CASSLRQASYNEQFF. The CDR3 region has the DNA TGTGCCAGCAGCTTAAGACAGGCAAGCTACAATGAGCAGTTCTTC.

This chain links TRBV7-8 with TRBJ1-3; maybe TRBD1 (5 bases). Germline V lookup: CDR1 SGHVS, CDR2 FQNEAQ. Between the trimmed V and J ends, which lost 4 bases and 4 bases, there was a span of 11 bases. CDR3 length: 14 residues. The CDR3 DNA reads as TGTGCCAGCAGCTCCGACAGTAGAGGAAACACCATATATTTT. It specifies CASSSDSRGNTIYF.

V is TRBV30 and J is TRBJ2-5; D uncertain. This CDR3 has 13 residues. Germline V gives CDR1 GTSNPN, CDR2 SVGIG (reference sequence). The germline V and J ends were trimmed by 1 base and 3 bases, with 9 bases remaining between them. The DNA of the CDR3 is TGTGCCTGGAGTGAGAGACTGAAAGAGACCCAGTACTTC. Translation: CAWSERLKETQYF.

The chain recombines TRBV25-1 with TRBJ1-2; TRBD1 agrees at 10 bases. V was pared by 3 bases and J by 3 bases, with 4 bases of the junction left unmatched. This CDR3 is built from 15 residues. The germline V gene encodes CDR1 MGHDK and CDR2 SYGVNS. CDR3 sequence (DNA): TGTGCCAGCAGTGAGGTGACAGGGGGCGACTATGGCTACACCTTC. Its translation is CASSEVTGGDYGYTF.

The CDR3 protein is CASSIVQDTEAFF. The CDR3 nucleotides read TGTGCCAGTAGTATAGTACAGGACACTGAAGCTTTCTTT. The chain employs TRBV19 and TRBJ1-1; D perhaps matches TRBD1 (5 bases). CDR1 and CDR2 (germline): LNHDA, SQIVND (reference sequence). The CDR3 consists of 13 residues. V lost 1 base and J 3 bases, leaving 6 bases between the germline ends.